This T cell receptor beta chain was captured in a study of human T cells and chemical hapten exposure. Study-level points and caveats: Donors, who had alopecia, may show an immune response that differs from healthy people's.

Per germline, CDR1 ENHRY and CDR2 SYGVKD. Trimming stripped 8 bases from V and 0 bases from J, with 8 bases between. This CDR3 comprises 12 residues. Concerning this clonotype itself: Its antigen is not known.

Methods used by the authors: Individual samples carried between about 23,224 and 750,000 TCRs, with 95,638 as the median. In TCRdb, the RACE reads were re-called with MiXCR into one record per CDR3 protein. The V and J calls were determined by TCRdb, not by the authors. This sample has roughly 84,000 distinct CDR3 sequences, with roughly a tenth found just once. Time point noted: patch test 3, about 24 weeks after DPC sensitization. Treatment defined: therapeutic diphenylcyclopropenone sensitization with weekly scalp DPC. Samples of blood were obtained prior to the application of each patch test. Non-pregnant alopecia patients aged 18 to 70, suitable for DPC therapy.

This chain joins TRBV10-3 and TRBJ2-7, with D tentatively TRBD2 (6 bases). Source: whole blood, taken in connection with sensitization to the hapten diphenylcyclopropenone (DPC). This TCR was sampled from a woman between 50 and 59 years old with alopecia areata. Some clones in this sample may be carry-over from other donors' samples. As DNA, the CDR3 is TGTGCCATCGGGACTGACTCCTACGAGCAGTACTTC. Protein: CAIGTDSYEQYF.